One sample yielded the 30 T cell receptor beta chains listed below, sequenced in a study of T cell responses to AZD1222 COVID-19 vaccine. Generated by immunoSEQ multiplex PCR, the TCRdb table keeps only in-frame clones and is missing some. The data show about 110,000 clones, approximately 90% seen once. This specimen was peripheral blood, taken on day 0 of AZD1222 vaccination. Receptors originate from an adult in good health.

The chain has TRBV2 and TRBJ1-5, with D possibly being TRBD1 (6 bases). V was pared by 3 bases and J by 1 base, with 13 bases between. Germline V gives CDR1 SNHLY, CDR2 FYNNEI. This CDR3 has 16 amino acids. The CDR3 region is CASSDEGRGSNQPQHF. CDR3 nucleotide sequence: TGTGCCAGCAGTGATGAAGGCAGGGGAAGCAATCAGCCCCAGCATTTT. The variable domain in full, with the rest retrieved from reference TRBV2 and TRBJ1-5, is EPEVTQTPSHQVTQMGQEVILRCVPISNHLYFYWYRQILGQKVEFLVSFYNNEISEKSEIFDDQFSVERPDGSNFTLKIRSTKLEDSAMYFCASSDEGRGSNQPQHFGDGTRLSIL.

The chain carries TRBV2 and TRBJ1-4, with 7 positions matching TRBD1. Losses at the gene ends were 6 bases for V and 2 bases for J; bases not matched to a gene: 6. Germline V CDR1 and CDR2: SNHLY, FYNNEI. The CDR3 spans 15 residues. CDR3 nucleotide sequence: TGTGCCAGCAGGGACAGGTTTCCGACTAATGAAAAACTGTTTTTT. Translated: CASRDRFPTNEKLFF. The entire variable domain, with the rest obtained from reference TRBV2 and TRBJ1-4, is as follows: EPEVTQTPSHQVTQMGQEVILRCVPISNHLYFYWYRQILGQKVEFLVSFYNNEISEKSEIFDDQFSVERPDGSNFTLKIRSTKLEDSAMYFCASRDRFPTNEKLFFGSGTQLSVL.

The J gene is TRBJ1-4, the V gene TRBV10-3; D unresolved. The CDR3 is 15 amino acids. The germline V gene encodes CDR1 ENHRY and CDR2 SYGVKD. The V end lost 3 bases, the J end lost 8 bases, and 16 bases lay between the germline ends. The CDR3 region has the DNA TGTGCCATCAGTGACCCCACGGAAGTTAAAGAAAAACTGTTTTTT. It specifies CAISDPTEVKEKLFF.

V usage is TRBV5-1 and J usage is TRBJ2-2; D is unclear. V lost 3 bases and J lost 0, with 15 bases in between. This CDR3 spans 17 amino acids. Germline CDR1 reads SGHRS; CDR2 reads YFSETQ. The CDR3 loop reads CASSYLGSNANTGELFF. CDR3 coding DNA: TGCGCCAGCAGCTACCTAGGGTCGAACGCGAACACCGGGGAGCTGTTTTTT.

With respect to this clone: One junction end does not reproduce the germline sequence, and a read error may be involved. The V gene is TRBV5-1, the J gene TRBJ2-5, with D unclear. The CDR3 length is 16 residues. Germline loops: CDR1 SGHRS, CDR2 YFSETQ. CDR3 sequence (DNA): TGCGCCAGCACCTTGGGGTCGGCCTCAAGGGAAGAGACCCAGTACTTC. It translates to CASTLGSASREETQYF.

This rearrangement joins TRBV19 to TRBJ2-5, with D possibly TRBD2 on 7 matching bases. Per the germline V gene, CDR1 is LNHDA and CDR2 is SQIVND (reference sequence). The germline V and J ends were trimmed by 5 bases and 5 bases, with 15 bases remaining between them. The CDR3 is made up of 14 amino acids. The CDR3: CASSVGGGVETQYF. CDR3 coding DNA: TGTGCCAGTAGTGTAGGAGGGGGGGTGGAGACCCAGTACTTC.

The V and J genes are TRBV12-3 or TRBV12-4 and TRBJ2-3, with D unclear. Trimming took off 0 bases at V and 5 bases at J, with 6 bases between the two ends. The CDR3 is 13 residues long. The CDR3 nucleotides are TGTGCCAGCAGTTTAGCAGGGTTAGATACGCAGTATTTT. Translating gives CASSLAGLDTQYF.

This clone was seen once. The genes are TRBV10-3 and TRBJ2-7; TRBD1 might be the D (5 bases). Trimming cost V 3 bases and J 1 base, with 10 bases left between them. This CDR3 contains 14 residues. Germline V gene data show CDR1 as ENHRY and CDR2 as SYGVKD. As DNA, the CDR3 is TGTGCCATCAGTGACTGGGCAGGGTCCTACGAGCAGTACTTC. This encodes CAISDWAGSYEQYF.

This clone was recorded only once. CDR3 nucleotides: TGTGCCAGCAGTGAAGCGAGGGGGGAGCAGTACGTC. Translated, it gives CASSEARGEQYV. The rearrangement uses TRBV6-1 and TRBJ2-7; the D gene is possibly TRBD1 (6 bases). The CDR3 extends over 12 amino acids. V was pared by 0 bases and J by 7 bases, with 7 bases between. CDR1 and CDR2 (germline): MNHNS, SASEGT.

The chain has TRBV15 and TRBJ2-6; the D is unclear. The CDR3 is 15 amino acids. CDR1 is LNHNV and CDR2 is YYDKDF in the germline V gene (reference sequence). V was shortened by 3 bases and J by 0 bases, with 6 bases between the two germline ends. DNA of the CDR3: TGTGCCACCAGCAGCTCGGGCTCTGGGGCCAACGTCCTGACTTTC. Its translation: CATSSSGSGANVLTF.

The chain has TRBV5-1 and TRBJ2-2; 9 bases match TRBD2. CDR1 is SGHRS, CDR2 YFSETQ, per germline. Unmatched junction bases numbered 6, after V lost 2 bases and J lost 4 bases. This CDR3 comprises 16 residues. CDR3 in amino acids: CASSLGSGRLTGELFF. Here the CDR3 DNA reads TGCGCCAGCAGCTTAGGTAGCGGGAGACTCACCGGGGAGCTGTTTTTT.

This rearrangement joins TRBV2 to TRBJ1-5; TRBD1 might be the D (5 bases). The CDR3 has 16 amino acids. Germline V CDR1 and CDR2: SNHLY, FYNNEI. The V end lost 5 bases, the J end lost 7 bases, and 21 bases lay between the germline ends. CDR3 protein: CASSPKSPQGGQPQHF. For the CDR3, the DNA is TGTGCCAGCAGTCCAAAATCACCTCAGGGAGGCCAGCCCCAGCATTTT.

Here the CDR3 reads CASSYLTRSSYNEQFF. Written as DNA, the CDR3 is TGTGCCAGCAGTTACTTGACTCGGAGCTCCTACAATGAGCAGTTCTTC. This chain uses TRBV6-5 with TRBJ2-1; D is uncertain. The CDR3 is 16 amino acids. Looked up from germline, CDR1 is MNHEY and CDR2 is SVGAGI. V dropped 1 base and J dropped 0 bases, with 10 bases sitting between them.

This clone was counted once. The chain links TRBV18 to TRBJ2-1, with 7 bases identical to TRBD2. Per the germline V gene, CDR1 is KGHSH and CDR2 is LQKENI. V was pared by 2 bases and J by 1 base, with 14 bases of the junction left unmatched. The CDR3 covers 19 residues. Here the CDR3 DNA reads TGTGCCAGCTCACCAGGGGTCATCGGACGCGGGAGTTCCTACAATGAGCAGTTCTTC. As protein: CASSPGVIGRGSSYNEQFF.

The rearrangement uses TRBV9 and TRBJ2-1; D unclear. The CDR3 runs 15 residues. In germline, CDR1 is SGDLS, CDR2 YYNGEE. Trimming shortened V by 4 bases and J by 0 bases, and 11 bases separated the two germline ends. This chain's CDR3 is CASSPTTSSYNEQFF. The CDR3 DNA reads as TGTGCCAGCAGCCCTACTACGAGCTCCTACAATGAGCAGTTCTTC.

The chain is built from TRBV4-3 and TRBJ1-5, with D unresolved. This CDR3 is built from 13 residues. V lost 0 bases to trimming and J lost 6 bases, with 6 bases between them. The germline V gene has CDR1 LGHNA and CDR2 YSLEER. CDR3 loop: CASSQERIQPQHF. CDR3 DNA sequence: TGCGCCAGCAGCCAAGAGAGGATTCAGCCCCAGCATTTT.

The genes are TRBV6-5 and TRBJ1-2; D gene ambiguous. The CDR3 sequence is 13 residues long. V was shortened by 6 bases and J by 7 bases, with 15 bases between the two germline ends. The germline V gene encodes CDR1 MNHEY and CDR2 SVGAGI. Here the CDR3 DNA reads TGTGCCAGCAGCGGGCCCACGGGTCGTGGCTACACCTTC. Translation gives CASSGPTGRGYTF.

The sample holds one count of this clone. The chain carries TRBV6-9 and TRBJ2-1; unclear D gene. CDR3 size: 15 residues. CDR1 is MNHGY, CDR2 SVAAGI, per germline. The ends were cut back, 4 bases at V and 6 bases at J, with 16 bases in the middle. CDR3 sequence: CASSSPAQPGNEQFF. The CDR3 coding sequence is TGTGCCAGCAGTTCCCCGGCCCAGCCGGGCAATGAGCAGTTCTTC.

The chain couples TRBV29-1 to TRBJ1-1; 9 bases agree with TRBD1. The V and J ends lost 6 bases and 4 bases, in that order; junction bases with no gene match: 9. CDR3 size: 14 residues. Germline CDR1 SQVTM, CDR2 ANQGSEA. The CDR3 protein is CSVVNRGRGTEAFF. The CDR3 DNA reads TGCAGCGTGGTAAACAGGGGGCGCGGCACTGAAGCTTTCTTT. Together with reference TRBV29-1 and TRBJ1-1, the CDR3 gives the full variable domain: SAVISQKPSRDICQRGTSLTIQCQVDSQVTMMFWYRQQPGQSLTLIATANQGSEATYESGFVIDKFPISRPNLTFSTLTVSNMSPEDSSIYLCSVVNRGRGTEAFFGQGTRLTVV.

This chain links TRBV4-1 with TRBJ2-1; the D is unclear. There are 17 residues in the CDR3. V gave up 4 bases and J gave up 0 bases, with 16 bases separating them. The germline V gene has CDR1 MGHRA and CDR2 YSYEKL. CDR3 amino acids: CASSRYFWSDSYNEQFF. The CDR3 nucleotides read TGCGCCAGCAGCCGATACTTCTGGAGCGACTCCTACAATGAGCAGTTCTTC.

The chain has TRBV30 and TRBJ1-5; the D gene is possibly TRBD1 (5 bases). Trimming cost V 3 bases and J 7 bases, with 13 bases left between them. The CDR3 length is 13 residues. CDR1 is GTSNPN, CDR2 SVGIG, per germline (reference sequence). The CDR3, as DNA: TGTGCCTGGAGCGTGGCGGGGCAACAGCCCCAGCATTTT. The encoded protein is CAWSVAGQQPQHF.

The V and J genes are TRBV5-1 and TRBJ2-1; 9 bases agree with TRBD1. The ends lost 0 bases at V and 6 bases at J; junction bases unmatched: 7. Germline V gives CDR1 SGHRS, CDR2 YFSETQ. The CDR3 totals 16 residues. CDR3 in DNA: TGCGCCAGCAGCTTGGAGGGGACAGGGAATCGCAATGAGCAGTTCTTC. The encoded protein is CASSLEGTGNRNEQFF.

The chain couples TRBV19 to TRBJ2-1, with TRBD2 identical over 9 bases. The CDR3 sequence is 18 residues long. The V gene's germline CDR1 is LNHDA and CDR2 SQIVND (reference sequence). Germline trimming cut 8 bases from V and 9 bases from J; bases unmatched to any gene: 23. In DNA form, the CDR3 reads TGTGCCAGTCGAAGCTCCTCATTAACTAGCGGGCACTTCACTGAGCAGTTCTTC. It is translated as CASRSSSLTSGHFTEQFF.

The J gene is TRBJ2-7, the V gene TRBV5-5; 9 bases fit TRBD1. V lost 4 bases, J lost 2 bases, and 7 bases stayed unmatched. The CDR3 runs to 15 residues. Germline V gene lookup returns CDR1 SGHKS and CDR2 YYEKEE (reference sequence). The CDR3 protein is CASSATGGIPYEQYF. DNA of the CDR3: TGTGCCAGCAGCGCGACAGGGGGGATCCCCTACGAGCAGTACTTC. The whole variable domain, filled in from reference TRBV5-5 and TRBJ2-7, reads DAGVTQSPTHLIKTRGQQVTLRCSPISGHKSVSWYQQVLGQGPQFIFQYYEKEERGRGNFPDRFSARQFPNYSSELNVNALLLGDSALYLCASSATGGIPYEQYFGPGTRLTVT.

The genes are TRBV5-6 and TRBJ2-7; 8 bases map to TRBD1. The CDR3 spans 15 residues. CDR1 is SGHDT and CDR2 is YYEEEE in the germline V gene. The junction had 9 bases not matched to a gene; V was cut back by 4 bases and J by 3 bases. The CDR3, as DNA: TGTGCCAGCAGCCCTGAATACGGACAGGGCTACGAGCAGTACGTC. As protein: CASSPEYGQGYEQYV.

This chain uses TRBV19 with TRBJ2-3, with D possibly matching TRBD1 (6 bases). Germline V lookup: CDR1 LNHDA, CDR2 SQIVND (reference sequence). The CDR3 has 14 residues. Between the trimmed V and J ends, which lost 3 bases and 0 bases, there was a span of 7 bases. Here the CDR3 reads CASSIQGSTDTQYF. Written as DNA, the CDR3 is TGTGCCAGTAGTATCCAGGGGAGCACAGATACGCAGTATTTT.

The chain uses TRBV19 and TRBJ1-5; D is uncertain. The V end lost 3 bases, the J end lost 7 bases, and 10 bases lay between the germline ends. Germline assignment: CDR1 LNHDA and CDR2 SQIVND (reference sequence). This CDR3 comprises 13 residues. The CDR3 sequence is CASSITAGQPQHF. The CDR3 DNA sequence: TGTGCCAGTAGTATTACAGCCGGGCAGCCCCAGCATTTT. The full variable domain, its missing parts supplied by reference TRBV19 and TRBJ1-5, is DGGITQSPKYLFRKEGQNVTLSCEQNLNHDAMYWYRQDPGQGLRLIYYSQIVNDFQKGDIAEGYSVSREKKESFPLTVTSAQKNPTAFYLCASSITAGQPQHFGDGTRLSIL.

J is TRBJ1-2 and V is TRBV6-4; D is unclear. Germline CDR1 reads MRHNA; CDR2 reads SNTAGT. The CDR3 runs 13 residues. The V end was cut by 5 bases, the J end by 4 bases, with 11 bases between. CDR3 sequence (DNA): TGTGCCAGCAGTCTCGAGGGAGGCTATGGCTACACCTTC. Translation: CASSLEGGYGYTF.

The rearrangement joins TRBV5-1 to TRBJ1-1; no clear D gene. The CDR3 extends over 13 amino acids. Trimming cost V 4 bases and J 8 bases, with 15 bases left between them. Germline loops: CDR1 SGHRS, CDR2 YFSETQ. DNA of the CDR3: TGCGCCAGCAGCCCCGGTTGGCGAACCGAAGCTTTCTTT. Amino acids: CASSPGWRTEAFF.

This clone was seen just once. The chain uses TRBV7-9 and TRBJ2-2; D is possibly TRBD1 (5 bases). V dropped 1 base and J dropped 7 bases, with 13 bases sitting between them. This CDR3 has 15 residues. Looked up from germline, CDR1 is SEHNR and CDR2 is FQNEAQ (reference sequence). In nucleotides, the CDR3 is TGTGCCAGCAGCTTAGTGGCAGGGCGGATCGGGGAGCTGTTTTTT. Protein: CASSLVAGRIGELFF.